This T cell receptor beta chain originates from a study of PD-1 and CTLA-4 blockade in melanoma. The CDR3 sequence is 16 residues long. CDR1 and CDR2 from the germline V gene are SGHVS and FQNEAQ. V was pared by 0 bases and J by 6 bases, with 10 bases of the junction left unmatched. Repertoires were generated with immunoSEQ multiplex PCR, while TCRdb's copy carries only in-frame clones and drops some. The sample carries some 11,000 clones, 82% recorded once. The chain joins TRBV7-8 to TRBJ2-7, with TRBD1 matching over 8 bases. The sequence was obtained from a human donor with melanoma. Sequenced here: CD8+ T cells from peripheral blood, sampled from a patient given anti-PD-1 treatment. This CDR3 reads CASSLAQPGGLGEQYF. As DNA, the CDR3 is TGTGCCAGCAGCTTAGCGCAGCCAGGGGGCCTTGGCGAGCAGTACTTC.